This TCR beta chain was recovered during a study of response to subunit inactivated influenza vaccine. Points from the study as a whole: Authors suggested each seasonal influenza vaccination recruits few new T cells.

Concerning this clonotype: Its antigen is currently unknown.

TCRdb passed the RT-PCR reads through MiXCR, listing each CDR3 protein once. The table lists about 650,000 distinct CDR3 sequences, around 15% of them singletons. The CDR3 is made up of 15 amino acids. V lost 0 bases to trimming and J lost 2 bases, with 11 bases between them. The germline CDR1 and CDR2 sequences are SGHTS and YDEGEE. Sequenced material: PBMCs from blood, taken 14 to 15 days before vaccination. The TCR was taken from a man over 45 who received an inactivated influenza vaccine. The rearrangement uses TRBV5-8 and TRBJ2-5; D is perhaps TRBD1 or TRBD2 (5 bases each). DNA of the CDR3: TGTGCCAGCAGCTTGGTGGGACCACTGCAAGAGACCCAGTACTTC. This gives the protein CASSLVGPLQETQYF.